The 7 T cell receptor beta chains given below trace back to one sample, sequenced in a study of T cells in Graves' hyperthyroidism and ophthalmopathy (dated by TCRdb to the late 2010s). Libraries came from multiplex PCR. Sequencing took place on an Illumina HiSeq 2000. TCR beta CDR3 regions were amplified from RNA transcripts. The TCR CDR3 was subjected to a first round of RT-PCR using the HTBI primer set and the Qiagen OneStep RT-PCR kit. TCRdb cleaned the public reads at Q25 with fastp, built clones with MiXCR and kept in-frame beta chains. Duplicate CDR3 protein sequences are folded into a single record with the most common DNA and genes. Here the sample has 450,000 to 700,000 distinct CDR3 sequences; about 43% occur a single time. Around 8% of the sample lies in the top ten. Material: peripheral blood or thyroid tissue (not recorded which). The source of these receptors is a woman between 18 and 29 years old with Graves' hyperthyroidism.

This clonotype has ten or more counts. CDR3 nucleotide sequence: TGTGCCAGCATCCCCCCGTTCAGCGGGAGGACCGGGGAGCTGTTTTTT. Amino acid sequence: CASIPPFSGRTGELFF. V usage is TRBV7-9 and J usage is TRBJ2-2; 9 bases fit TRBD2. The J segment lost 5 bases and the V segment lost 7 bases, leaving 11 bases of the junction unmatched. CDR1 and CDR2 (germline): SEHNR, FQNEAQ (reference sequence). This CDR3 is 16 amino acids long. The full variable domain, in which reference TRBV7-9 and TRBJ2-2 provide the parts outside the CDR3, is DTGVSQNPRHKITKRGQNVTFRCDPISEHNRLYWYRQTLGQGPEFLTYFQNEAQLEKSRLLSDRFSAERPKGSFSTLEIQRTEQGDSAMYLCASIPPFSGRTGELFFGEGSRLTVL.

A note on this clonotype: A much larger clonotype is one base distant, so this may be a read error. J is TRBJ1-2 and V is TRBV6-1; no clear D. CDR3 size: 11 residues. Trimming pared 11 bases from V and 6 bases from J, leaving 13 bases between. The germline V gene encodes CDR1 MNHNS and CDR2 SASEGT. CDR3: CAGTDLDGYTF. DNA for the CDR3: TGTGCCGGCACCGACCTAGATGGCTACACCTTC.

This chain uses TRBV28 with TRBJ2-7, with D possibly being TRBD2 (5 bases). The CDR3 consists of 12 residues. Deletions cut 8 bases from V and 5 bases from J, with 13 bases between. Germline V gives CDR1 MDHEN, CDR2 SYDVKM. The CDR3 protein is CASGIARDEQYF. In nucleotides, the CDR3 is TGTGCCAGCGGGATAGCGAGAGACGAGCAGTACTTC.

This clonotype was counted at least ten times. The V call is TRBV14, the J call TRBJ2-5, with D possibly TRBD2 on 6 matching bases. This CDR3 contains 14 residues. The V gene lost 1 base and the J gene lost 5 bases, with 11 bases spanning the gap. Germline CDR1 reads SGHDN; CDR2 reads FVKESK. The CDR3 region is CASSQAPGGETQYF. The CDR3 DNA reads TGTGCCAGCAGCCAAGCCCCAGGAGGGGAGACCCAGTACTTC.

In its sample, this clonotype was seen many times. CDR3 loop: CAISESPETQYF. As DNA, the CDR3 is TGTGCCATCAGTGAGTCGCCGGAGACCCAGTACTTC. V and J are TRBV10-3 and TRBJ2-5; D call uncertain. The CDR3 loop spans 12 amino acids. The V and J ends lost 0 bases and 5 bases respectively, with 4 bases between them. Germline CDR1 and CDR2: ENHRY and SYGVKD.

In its sample, this clonotype was seen many times. The chain employs TRBV19 and TRBJ2-7; no clear D gene. CDR1 and CDR2 from the germline V gene are LNHDA and SQIVND (reference sequence). V gave up 2 bases and J gave up 1 base, with 6 bases separating them. CDR3 length: 13 amino acids. CDR3 in DNA: TGTGCCAGTAGTATATCCATATCCTACGAGCAGTACTTC. Its protein is CASSISISYEQYF.

This clonotype was recorded a few times. The chain uses TRBV6-4 and TRBJ1-1; weak D call: TRBD1 (5 bases). The CDR3 is 14 residues long. Germline loops: CDR1 MRHNA, CDR2 SNTAGT. The ends were cut back, 2 bases at V and 3 bases at J, with 10 bases in the middle. CDR3 sequence reads: CASSDRGWDTEAFF. CDR3 sequence (DNA): TGTGCCAGCAGTGACAGGGGATGGGACACTGAAGCTTTCTTT.